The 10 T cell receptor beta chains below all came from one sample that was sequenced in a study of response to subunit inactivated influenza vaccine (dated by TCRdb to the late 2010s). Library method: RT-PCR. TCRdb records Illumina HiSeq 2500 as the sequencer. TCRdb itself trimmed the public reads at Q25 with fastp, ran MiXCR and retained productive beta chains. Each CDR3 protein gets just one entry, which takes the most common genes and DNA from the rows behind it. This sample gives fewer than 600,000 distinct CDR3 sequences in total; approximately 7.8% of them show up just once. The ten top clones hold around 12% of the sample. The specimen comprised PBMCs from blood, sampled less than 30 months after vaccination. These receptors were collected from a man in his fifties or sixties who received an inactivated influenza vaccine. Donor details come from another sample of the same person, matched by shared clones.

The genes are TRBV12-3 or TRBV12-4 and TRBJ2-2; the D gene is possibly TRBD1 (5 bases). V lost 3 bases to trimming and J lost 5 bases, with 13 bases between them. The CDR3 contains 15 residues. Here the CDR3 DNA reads TGTGCCAGCAGTTTTCGGGCAGGGCGTACCGGGGAGCTGTTTTTT. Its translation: CASSFRAGRTGELFF.

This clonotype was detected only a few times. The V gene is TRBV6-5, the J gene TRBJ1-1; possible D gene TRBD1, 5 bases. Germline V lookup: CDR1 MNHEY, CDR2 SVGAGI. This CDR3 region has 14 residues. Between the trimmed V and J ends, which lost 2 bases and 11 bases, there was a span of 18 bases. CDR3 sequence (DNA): TGTGCCAGCAGTTACACCGTGACAGAAGCGCGGGCTTTCTTT. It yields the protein CASSYTVTEARAFF.

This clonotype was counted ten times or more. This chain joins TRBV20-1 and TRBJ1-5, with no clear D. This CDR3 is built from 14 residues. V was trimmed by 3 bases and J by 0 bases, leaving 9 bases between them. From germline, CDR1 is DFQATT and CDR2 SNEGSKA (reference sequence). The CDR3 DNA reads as TGCAGTGCTAGCCAGGTCGATAGCAATCAGCCCCAGCATTTT. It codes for CSASQVDSNQPQHF.

The CDR3 protein is CASSLPGASSVYNSPLHF. The CDR3, as DNA: TGTGCCAGCAGCTTACCGGGGGCCTCGTCTGTATATAATTCACCCCTCCACTTT. This rearrangement joins TRBV7-2 to TRBJ1-6; D is perhaps TRBD1 (6 bases). This CDR3 contains 18 residues. V was pared by 2 bases and J by 4 bases, with 18 bases between. CDR1 SGHTA and CDR2 FQGNSA come from the germline V gene.

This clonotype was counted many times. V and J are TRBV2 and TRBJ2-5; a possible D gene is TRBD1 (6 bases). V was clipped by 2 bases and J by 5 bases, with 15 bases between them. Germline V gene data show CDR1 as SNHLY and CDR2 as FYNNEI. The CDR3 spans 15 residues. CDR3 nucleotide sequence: TGTGCCAGCAGTGAACGCAGGGGAACTTTTGAGACCCAGTACTTC. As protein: CASSERRGTFETQYF.

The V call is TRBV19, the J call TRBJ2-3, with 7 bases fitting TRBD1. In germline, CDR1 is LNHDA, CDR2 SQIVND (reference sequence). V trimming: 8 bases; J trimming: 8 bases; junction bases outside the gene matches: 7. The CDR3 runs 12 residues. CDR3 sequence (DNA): TGTGCCAGTGCGGACAGGATCTTTACGCAGTATTTT. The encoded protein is CASADRIFTQYF.

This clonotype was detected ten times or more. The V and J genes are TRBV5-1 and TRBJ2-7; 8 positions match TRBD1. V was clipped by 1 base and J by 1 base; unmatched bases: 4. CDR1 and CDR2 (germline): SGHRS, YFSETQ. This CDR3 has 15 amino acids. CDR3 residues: CASSLLRQGSYEQYF. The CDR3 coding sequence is TGCGCCAGCAGCTTGCTGCGACAGGGGTCCTACGAGCAGTACTTC.

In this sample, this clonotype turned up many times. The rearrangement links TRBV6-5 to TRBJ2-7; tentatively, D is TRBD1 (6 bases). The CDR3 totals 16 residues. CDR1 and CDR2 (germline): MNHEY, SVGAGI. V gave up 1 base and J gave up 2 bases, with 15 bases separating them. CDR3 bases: TGTGCCAGCAGTTACTGGGACACGGTTCGACCCTACGAGCAGTACTTC. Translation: CASSYWDTVRPYEQYF.

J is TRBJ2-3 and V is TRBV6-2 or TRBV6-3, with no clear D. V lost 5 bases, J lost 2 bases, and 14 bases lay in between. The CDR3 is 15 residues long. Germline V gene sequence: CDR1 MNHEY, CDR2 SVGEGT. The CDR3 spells CASSLAAVATDTQYF. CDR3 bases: TGTGCCAGCAGTCTGGCCGCGGTGGCCACAGATACGCAGTATTTT.

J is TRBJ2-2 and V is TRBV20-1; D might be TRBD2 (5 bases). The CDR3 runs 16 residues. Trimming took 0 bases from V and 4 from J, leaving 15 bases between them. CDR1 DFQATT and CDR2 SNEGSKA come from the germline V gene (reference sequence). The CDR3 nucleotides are TGCAGTGCTAGAGATCGATCGGGGTTCGGCACCGGGGAGCTGTTTTTT. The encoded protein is CSARDRSGFGTGELFF.